This T cell receptor beta chain was found in a study of shared clonotypes between healthy human individuals. The study drew all its donors from Caucasian adults living in Nashville, Tennessee. Study-wide points: Larger richness was generally estimated for naive than memory subsets.

A note on this clone: Its target is not known.

This table comes from immunoSEQ multiplex PCR, and its TCRdb copy is limited to in-frame clones, with some not included. The sample contains more than 2 million clones, 85% to 95% of which appear only once. Per germline, CDR1 MNHNY and CDR2 SVGAGI (reference sequence). V was cut by 11 bases and J by 1 base, with 10 bases left in between. The CDR3 sequence is 12 residues long. The receptor comes from a man younger than 35 in good health. Sequencing input: naive CD4+ T cells sorted from blood. Subset here: CD45RA+ positively selected. This chain links TRBV6-6 with TRBJ2-3; D not certain. The CDR3 protein is CAARQGTDTQYF. The CDR3 DNA is TGTGCCGCTCGCCAAGGCACAGATACGCAGTATTTT.